Listed below are T cell receptor beta chains from one sample, sequenced in a study of identifying expanded T cells in peripheral blood. The protocol was immunoSEQ multiplex PCR, while the TCRdb copy is restricted to in-frame clones and leaves out a portion. Of 70,000 to 100,000 clones in the sample, about nine tenths were seen once. The specimen sequenced was blood. The receptors stem from a person aged 18 to 70 in good health. The conserved cysteine and the conserved F or W are not part of the CDR3 here. Fields, in order: D gene, J gene, V gene, CDR3 protein. The D gene is left open where the match is weak.

>NA|TRBJ2-3|TRBV2
ASRITSTDTQY
>NA|TRBJ1-1|TRBV29-1
SGWTVNTEAF
>NA|TRBJ2-3|TRBV5-6
ASSLLGADTQY
>NA|TRBJ1-2|TRBV28
ASSLGTANYGYT
>NA|TRBJ1-3|TRBV9
ASSVVEFGNTIY
>NA|TRBJ2-7|TRBV2
ASSDRVAGEQY
>NA|TRBJ1-1|TRBV28
ASKLQGWMGEAF
>NA|TRBJ1-5|TRBV30
AWSVRSNQPQH
>NA|TRBJ2-2|TRBV28
ASRSDRPTGELF
>NA|TRBJ2-5|TRBV27
ASSYTSSTETQY
>TRBD2|TRBJ2-1|TRBV6-4
ASSDGAGSYNEQF
>NA|TRBJ1-6|TRBV5-1
ASSLVGTGWNSPLH
>NA|TRBJ2-5|TRBV5-1
ASRQSGTEETQY
>TRBD1|TRBJ2-7|TRBV30
AWGTAYEQY
>TRBD2|TRBJ2-3|TRBV2
ASSGGSREGRGGTDTQY
>NA|TRBJ2-7|TRBV5-4
ASSLALRTYEQY
>NA|TRBJ2-1|TRBV25-1
ASSSSSGPYNEQF
>NA|TRBJ2-7|TRBV4-2
ASSQQGLGPYEQY
>TRBD1|TRBJ1-4|TRBV7-2
ASSLLQGAGELF
>TRBD1|TRBJ1-6|TRBV5-1
ASSLTGENSPLH
>TRBD2|TRBJ2-1|TRBV9
ASTSGSSYNEQF
>NA|TRBJ2-5|TRBV15
ATSSVGGWETQY
>NA|TRBJ2-1|TRBV6-6
ASSLTSGNEQF
>TRBD2|TRBJ2-1|TRBV9
ASTNGWLAGVDEQF
>NA|TRBJ2-1|TRBV28
ASSMTDNEQF
>NA|TRBJ2-1|TRBV28
ASSGVFYEQF
>NA|TRBJ2-7|TRBV7-8
ASSFSYEQY
>NA|TRBJ2-3|TRBV4-3
ASSQVLPGASPDTQY
>TRBD2|TRBJ2-3|TRBV7-8
ASSTLASGSTDTQY
>NA|TRBJ2-6|TRBV7-3
ASSLTLATGANVLT
>TRBD1|TRBJ1-2|TRBV30
ACQGGGYT
>TRBD1|TRBJ1-4|TRBV30
AWSPRGLGEKLF
>NA|TRBJ1-1|TRBV7-8
ASSPTPDYTEAF
>NA|TRBJ2-1|TRBV7-9
ASSLAVANEQF
>NA|TRBJ1-2|TRBV6-5
ASSSGGTNYGYT
>TRBD1|TRBJ2-5|TRBV27
ASSAPRTGGVETQY
>TRBD1|TRBJ1-4|TRBV7-2
ASSLGTGYTNEKLF
>TRBD2|TRBJ2-1|TRBV2
ASNLAESVEQF
>NA|TRBJ1-5|TRBV5-5
ASSPGYQPQH
>NA|TRBJ2-5|TRBV28
ASRPPDRQETQY
>NA|TRBJ2-2|TRBV2
ASRVKGGELF
>NA|TRBJ1-1|TRBV4-3
ASSQDRGLGGS
>TRBD2|TRBJ2-1|TRBV14
ASSQDETSHNNEQF
>NA|TRBJ2-2|TRBV9
ASSVVSTGELF
>NA|TRBJ1-1|TRBV4-1
ASSQGLQLRTEAF
>NA|TRBJ1-5|TRBV2
ASSEGTVRLGNQPQH
>TRBD1|TRBJ1-2|TRBV7-8
ASSRGQATYGYT
>TRBD2|TRBJ2-1|TRBV25-1
ASSGTSGSSYNEQF
>NA|TRBJ2-7|TRBV5-1
ASSPPPGQY